This is a list of T cell receptor beta chains from one sample in a study of blood T cells in healthy people across ages. Using its own MiXCR run on the 5' RACE reads, TCRdb lists one record per CDR3 protein. The table lists nearly 800,000 distinct CDR3 sequences, 56% of them singletons. The specimen was blood. Receptors originate from a man aged 40-55 years in good health. Each CDR3 is given with its conserved first and last residue. The order of the fields is CDR3 DNA, CDR3 protein, J gene, D gene, V gene, clone size. A D gene is named only where the DNA matches it firmly. Some rows have no size entry. The others give once, few or many, or a class for an expanded clone.

TGCGCCAGCAGCCGAGGAGGACTCAGGACTGAAGCTTTCTTT	CASSRGGLRTEAFF	TRBJ1-1	.	TRBV4-1	.
TGTGCCAGCAGCGTAGAAGGGTCTGGGGCCAACGTCCTGACTTTC	CASSVEGSGANVLTF	TRBJ2-6	.	TRBV9	many
TGCGCCAGCAGCTATCGTGGGACAGAGAACACCGGGGAGCTGTTTTTT	CASSYRGTENTGELFF	TRBJ2-2	TRBD1	TRBV5-1	.
TGCAGTGCTAGAGATACACGGACAGGAATCTACAATGAGCAGTTCTTC	CSARDTRTGIYNEQFF	TRBJ2-1	TRBD1	TRBV20-1	.
TGCAGTGCCCAGCCCGGGGCCATGGGGAATCAGCCCCAGCATTTT	CSAQPGAMGNQPQHF	TRBJ1-5	.	TRBV20-1	.
TGCAGCGTTGTTCGCGAACAATACACTGAAGCTTTCTTT	CSVVREQYTEAFF	TRBJ1-1	.	TRBV29-1	.
TGTGCCAGCGGGACCGGGACAGGGAGGAACGAGCAGTACTTC	CASGTGTGRNEQYF	TRBJ2-7	TRBD1	TRBV28	few
TGCAGTGCTACCATTGGGACAGGACACTACAATGAGCAGTTCTTC	CSATIGTGHYNEQFF	TRBJ2-1	TRBD1	TRBV20-1	.
TGTGCCAGCAGTTTCGGAAACTTTTGGGAGCGACGCTACGAGCAGTACTTC	CASSFGNFWERRYEQYF	TRBJ2-7	.	TRBV28	.
TGTGCCAGCAAAGCTTTAAAAGGGGGCAGGAACACTAGCACAGATACGCAGTATTTT	CASKALKGGRNTSTDTQYF	TRBJ2-3	.	TRBV21-1	few
TGTGCCAGCAGCGAACAGACAGGAGGGACCTACGAGCAGTACTTC	CASSEQTGGTYEQYF	TRBJ2-7	.	TRBV3-1	.
TGTGCCAGCAGCTCCTCTTCCTTCGGACTAGCGGTACCATATCAAGAGACCCAGTACTTC	CASSSSSFGLAVPYQETQYF	TRBJ2-5	TRBD2	TRBV7-2	few
TGCAGTGCTAGAGGGGGACGACCAGGGCTGGAGGGAGAGACCCAGTACTTC	CSARGGRPGLEGETQYF	TRBJ2-5	.	TRBV20-1	once
TGTGCCAGCAGTCCCCAGCAAACCTACGAGCAGTACTTC	CASSPQQTYEQYF	TRBJ2-7	.	TRBV27	.
TGTGCCAGCAGCTTGACGGGGTCGGTTTACGAGCAGTACTTC	CASSLTGSVYEQYF	TRBJ2-7	.	TRBV5-5	few
TGTGCCACCAGTCCGCAGGGAGGGGAGACCCAGTACTTC	CATSPQGGETQYF	TRBJ2-5	TRBD2	TRBV24-1	many
TGCGCCAGCAGCTACCGGGACAAGGGGCGAAATGAGCAGTTCTTC	CASSYRDKGRNEQFF	TRBJ2-1	.	TRBV5-1	.
TGTGCCAGCAGTCTCCGAACCCCGACTAGCGGGAGAGGGGAGACCCAGTACTTC	CASSLRTPTSGRGETQYF	TRBJ2-5	TRBD2	TRBV6-2/TRBV6-3	.
TGTGCCAGCAGCCCTCTTCTCGGGGAAAAACTGTTTTTT	CASSPLLGEKLFF	TRBJ1-4	.	TRBV28	.
TGTGCCAGCAAAGAAGGTGGGGCCAACGTCCTGACTTTC	CASKEGGANVLTF	TRBJ2-6	.	TRBV6-1	many
TGTGCCAGCAGTGACAGAGAGACCCAGTACTTC	CASSDRETQYF	TRBJ2-5	.	TRBV2	few
TGTGCCAGCAGTGAAGGGCAAGCGGGCACAGATACGCAGTATTTT	CASSEGQAGTDTQYF	TRBJ2-3	.	TRBV6-1	.
TGCAGCGTGGGAAAGGGTGGCGAGACCCAGTACTTC	CSVGKGGETQYF	TRBJ2-5	.	TRBV29-1	.
TGTGCCACCAGTGAGGTTGCCGGGACTAGCGATGAGCAGTTCTTC	CATSEVAGTSDEQFF	TRBJ2-1	TRBD2	TRBV24-1	many
TGTGCCAGCAGATCCTTCGGGGAGTTCGAGCAGTACTTC	CASRSFGEFEQYF	TRBJ2-7	.	TRBV5-4	few
TGTGCCACCAGTGATACGGGGAGGGACATTCAGTACTTC	CATSDTGRDIQYF	TRBJ2-4	TRBD2	TRBV24-1	.
TGTGCCAGCAGCGTAGATCAGAACTGTGGCTACACCTTC	CASSVDQNCGYTF	TRBJ1-2	.	TRBV9	.
TGTGCCAGCAGCTTGGCCCCGACTAGCCAAGAGACCCAGTACTTC	CASSLAPTSQETQYF	TRBJ2-5	.	TRBV5-5	.
TGTGCCAGCAGTTATGGACGGGGGGCCCCGACTGAAGCTTTCTTT	CASSYGRGAPTEAFF	TRBJ1-1	.	TRBV27	.
TGCGCCAGCAGCTTGAGATCAGGGGACCCCTACGAGCAGTACTTC	CASSLRSGDPYEQYF	TRBJ2-7	.	TRBV5-1	.
TGCAGTGCTAGAGTCGAGCGCGGGTTAAGCACAGATACGCAGTATTTT	CSARVERGLSTDTQYF	TRBJ2-3	.	TRBV20-1	.
TGTGCCAGCAGTCCTCTAGTCCTAGGTCCTTCCTACGAGCAGTACTTC	CASSPLVLGPSYEQYF	TRBJ2-7	.	TRBV6-2/TRBV6-3	.
TGTGCCAGCAGCCAAGATTCGCGCGAGCAGTACTTC	CASSQDSREQYF	TRBJ2-7	.	TRBV14	.
TGTGCCAGCAGCCCAGCGCTGGGGGGGGAAAAACTGTTTTTT	CASSPALGGEKLFF	TRBJ1-4	.	TRBV9	.
TGTGCCAGCAGCTTGTCAGGGAAGACCGAAGCTTTCTTT	CASSLSGKTEAFF	TRBJ1-1	.	TRBV11-3	.
TGTGCCAGCAGTGCAGAAGAGCGGGGGAGAGCCGATACGCAGTATTTT	CASSAEERGRADTQYF	TRBJ2-3	TRBD2	TRBV6-1	.
TGTGCCAGCAGCTTACAGGGACAGGGCTACGAGCAGTACTTC	CASSLQGQGYEQYF	TRBJ2-7	TRBD1	TRBV7-2	.